This TCR beta chain comes out of a study of blood T cell repertoires in COVID-19. Study overall: Italy, Spain and the United States were the sources of the convalescent and acute COVID-19 samples. Nucleic acid was either cDNA or gDNA, and it came from T cells, B-cell-depleted T cells, or PBMCs.

The Seattle site enrolled patients during active infection and followed them longitudinally. Authors' analysis steps: Estimation of nucleated cell counts was performed using reference gene primer amplification. The protocol was immunoSEQ multiplex PCR, while the TCRdb copy is restricted to in-frame clones and leaves out a portion. V and J calls and clone size come straight from that table; D and trimming were deduced from the DNA. The table has almost 300,000 clones, roughly 91% seen once. The CDR3 loop spans 13 amino acids. Germline CDR1 is SEHNR and CDR2 is FQNEAQ (reference sequence). The V gene end was trimmed by 1 base and the J gene end by 5 bases; junction bases not matched to a gene: 0. This clone was seen more than once but under ten times.

V gene TRBV7-9 combines with J gene TRBJ2-7; 9 nucleotides line up with TRBD1. This TCR derives from a woman younger than 45 with COVID-19, enrolled during active disease. Material: peripheral blood. The CDR3 DNA reads as TGTGCCAGCAGCTTAGGGACAGGGGACGAGCAGTACTTC. Translation: CASSLGTGDEQYF.